This TCR beta chain was recovered during a study of Ad26.COV2.S vaccination and SARS-CoV-2 variants. TCRdb's copy holds only in-frame clones and misses some; the assay was immunoSEQ multiplex PCR. Of roughly 420,000 clones in the sample, approximately 88% were seen once. Germline values: CDR1 GTSNPN, CDR2 SVGIG (reference sequence). V shed 0 bases, J shed 5 bases, and the junction held 4 bases outside the gene matches. This CDR3 is 13 amino acids long. Treatment here: roughly 19 received Ad26.COV2.S at low or high dose, single or two shots; five or six received placebo; per-sample allocation not given. Samples came from day 63 after the first vaccine or placebo injection. This clone has only one observation.

The sample consisted of peripheral blood, taken in a trial of Ad26.COV2.S vaccine versus placebo. This rearrangement joins TRBV30 to TRBJ2-7; 7 nucleotides match TRBD2. The origin of this receptor is a person aged 18-65 years who received the Ad26.COV2.S COVID-19 vaccine or a placebo. The CDR3 DNA reads as TGTGCCTGGAGTGTACTGGGGGGGGACGAGCAGTACTTC. Translated, it gives CAWSVLGGDEQYF.